What follows are 15 T cell receptor beta chains derived from one specimen sequenced in a study of T cell changes during pregnancy in multiple sclerosis. Only in-frame clones appear in the TCRdb table, and some are missing; sequencing was by immunoSEQ multiplex PCR. The table has about 110,000 clones, roughly 90% seen once; the top ten hold over 1.5%. Sequencing was performed on peripheral blood, taken in the third trimester of pregnancy. The origin of the receptors is a female donor with multiple sclerosis, enrolled in a pregnancy study.

Worth noting for this clone: The junction does not match germline at one end; this may be a read error. The rearrangement uses TRBV4-1 and TRBJ1-3; 7 bases agree with TRBD1. The CDR3 sequence is 15 residues long. Germline CDR1 MGHRA, CDR2 YSYEKL. The CDR3 nucleotides read TGCGCCAGCAGTCAAGAGGGGGCGACTGGGGACACCATATATTTT. It yields the protein CASSQEGATGDTIYF.

The chain employs TRBV19 and TRBJ1-1; D might be TRBD1 (5 bases). Germline CDR1 LNHDA, CDR2 SQIVND (reference sequence). The V and J ends lost 0 bases and 2 bases respectively, with 10 bases between them. This CDR3 is built from 15 residues. The CDR3 sequence is CASSIDRGVNTEAFF. DNA of the CDR3: TGTGCCAGTAGTATAGACCGGGGGGTCAACACTGAAGCTTTCTTT.

This chain connects TRBV11-1 to TRBJ2-7; TRBD1 matches 8 bases. The J segment lost 6 bases and the V segment lost 6 bases, leaving 7 bases of the junction unmatched. The CDR3 has 13 amino acids. Germline values: CDR1 SGHAT, CDR2 FQDESV (reference sequence). The CDR3 sequence is CASSLTGVGEQYF. The CDR3 region has the DNA TGTGCCAGCAGTTTGACAGGGGTGGGCGAGCAGTACTTC.

The chain combines TRBV30 with TRBJ2-4, with 10 bases that match TRBD1. This CDR3 has 16 amino acids. V trimming: 3 bases; J trimming: 1 base; junction bases outside the gene matches: 6. CDR1 is GTSNPN and CDR2 is SVGIG in the germline V gene (reference sequence). The CDR3 protein is CAWRTGGGVAKNIQYF. CDR3 sequence (DNA): TGTGCCTGGAGGACAGGGGGCGGGGTTGCCAAAAACATTCAGTACTTC.

This chain uses TRBV28 with TRBJ1-4; D remains ambiguous. CDR1 MDHEN and CDR2 SYDVKM come from the germline V gene. Deletions cut 3 bases from V and 8 bases from J, with 4 bases between. The CDR3 sequence is 11 residues long. As DNA, the CDR3 is TGTGCCAGCAGTTTTTTAGAAAAACTGTTTTTT. Translated: CASSFLEKLFF.

This clone was recorded only once. The chain joins TRBV6-1 to TRBJ2-3; 10 bases are a match to TRBD1. Germline V gives CDR1 MNHNS, CDR2 SASEGT. The CDR3 contains 14 residues. After removal of 10 bases from V and 0 bases from J, the junction contained 4 bases not matched to a gene. CDR3 nucleotide sequence: TGTGCCACTGAGGGACAGGGGAGCACAGATACGCAGTATTTT. It encodes CATEGQGSTDTQYF.

Here the CDR3 reads CASSIRSGLMNTEAFF. The CDR3 DNA sequence: TGTGCCAGTAGTATTCGCTCAGGACTTATGAACACTGAAGCTTTCTTT. The J gene is TRBJ1-1, the V gene TRBV19; D gene uncertain. The germline V gene encodes CDR1 LNHDA and CDR2 SQIVND (reference sequence). Trimming left V 3 bases short and J 0 bases short, with 14 bases between. This CDR3 contains 16 residues.

The chain uses TRBV29-1 and TRBJ2-1; 10 bases line up with TRBD1. The CDR3 loop spans 15 amino acids. Germline CDR1 and CDR2: SQVTM and ANQGSEA. With 5 bases clipped from V and 7 bases from J, the junction kept 11 bases outside the gene matches. CDR3 in DNA: TGCAGCGTTAGCGGACAGGGGGGGCGTGGGAATGAGCAGTTCTTC. Its translation is CSVSGQGGRGNEQFF.

The J gene is TRBJ1-5, the V gene TRBV9, with unresolved D. From germline, CDR1 is SGDLS and CDR2 YYNGEE. The CDR3 consists of 14 residues. The V end was cut by 0 bases, the J end by 0 bases, with 4 bases between. CDR3 DNA sequence: TGTGCCAGCAGCGTAGGGGCTAGCAATCAGCCCCAGCATTTT. Translation: CASSVGASNQPQHF.

The J gene is TRBJ2-3, the V gene TRBV9; D may be TRBD1 (5 bases). Trimming pared 2 bases from V and 2 bases from J, leaving 9 bases between. CDR1 and CDR2 from the germline V gene are SGDLS and YYNGEE. The CDR3 consists of 14 residues. CDR3 amino acids: CASSVDSLTDTQYF. The CDR3 DNA sequence: TGTGCCAGCAGCGTTGACAGCCTCACAGATACGCAGTATTTT.

This chain uses TRBV5-1 with TRBJ2-3; D uncertain. CDR3 length: 15 amino acids. V dropped 2 bases and J dropped 1 base, with 11 bases sitting between them. Germline-derived CDR1 and CDR2 are SGHRS and YFSETQ. This CDR3 reads CASSFPVAGTDTQYF. The DNA of the CDR3 is TGCGCCAGCAGCTTCCCTGTGGCGGGCACAGATACGCAGTATTTT.

The chain couples TRBV7-8 to TRBJ2-7; D is ambiguous. The V gene's germline CDR1 is SGHVS and CDR2 FQNEAQ. Trimming shortened V by 5 bases and J by 2 bases, and 19 bases separated the two germline ends. The CDR3 spans 16 residues. The CDR3 region has the DNA TGTGCCAGCAGCCACGTGAAGGCCTCGGGTACCTACGAGCAGTACTTC. Protein product: CASSHVKASGTYEQYF.

The V gene is TRBV11-2, the J gene TRBJ2-7; 11 positions agree with TRBD2. Germline values: CDR1 SGHAT, CDR2 FQNNGV. The CDR3 has 15 amino acids. Trimming took 5 bases from V and 5 from J; bases not matched to a gene: 8. CDR3 protein: CASSPRLAGRHEQYF. The CDR3, as DNA: TGTGCCAGCAGCCCGAGACTAGCGGGACGCCACGAGCAGTACTTC. The full variable domain, with the rest looked up from reference TRBV11-2 and TRBJ2-7, is EAGVAQSPRYKIIEKRQSVAFWCNPISGHATLYWYQQILGQGPKLLIQFQNNGVVDDSQLPKDRFSAERLKGVDSTLKIQPAKLEDSAVYLCASSPRLAGRHEQYFGPGTRLTVT.

This chain uses TRBV2 with TRBJ2-1; the match to TRBD2 covers 7 bases. CDR1 is SNHLY and CDR2 is FYNNEI in the germline V gene. CDR3 length equals 15 residues. Germline trimming cut 7 bases from V and 3 bases from J; bases unmatched to any gene: 9. The CDR3 is CASIRGRDFYNEQFF. In DNA, the CDR3 is TGTGCCAGCATCCGGGGGAGGGACTTCTACAATGAGCAGTTCTTC.

This chain connects TRBV25-1 to TRBJ2-3, with 8 bases fitting TRBD2. CDR1 and CDR2 (germline): MGHDK, SYGVNS. V dropped 7 bases and J dropped 5; count of bases not matched to a gene: 5. CDR3 size: 13 residues. CDR3 DNA: TGTGCCAGCAATAGCGGGGCGGGAGATACGCAGTATTTT. Protein: CASNSGAGDTQYF.